The entry that follows covers one T cell receptor beta chain sequence. Its antigen is currently unknown. Data came from immunoSEQ multiplex PCR; TCRdb stores just in-frame clones and leaves some out. This sample yields over 100,000 clones, of which approximately 83% are seen a single time; about 1.9% belongs to the top ten. This record comes from a study of cytotoxic CD8 clonotypes in ibrutinib-treated CLL. CDR1 and CDR2 (germline): SQVTM, ANQGSEA. CDR3 length equals 16 residues. V shed 1 base, J shed 4 bases, and the junction held 9 bases outside the gene matches. Regarding the study as a whole: Clonality, elevated at ibrutinib response, dropped back toward baseline at progression.

The chain links TRBV29-1 to TRBJ1-4, with 7 bases that match TRBD1. This TCR was sampled from a human donor with chronic lymphocytic leukemia. The specimen comprised PBMCs, sampled after 24 months of ibrutinib treatment. The CDR3 loop is CSVEGGGTGVNEKLFF. The CDR3 bases are TGCAGCGTTGAAGGAGGGGGCACAGGGGTTAATGAAAAACTGTTTTTT. The full variable domain, its missing parts supplied by reference TRBV29-1 and TRBJ1-4, is SAVISQKPSRDICQRGTSLTIQCQVDSQVTMMFWYRQQPGQSLTLIATANQGSEATYESGFVIDKFPISRPNLTFSTLTVSNMSPEDSSIYLCSVEGGGTGVNEKLFFGSGTQLSVL.